This T cell receptor beta chain derives from a study of T cell responses to AZD1222 COVID-19 vaccine. Study-level results: Among the donors, most were white British and more were female, and clonal diversity was possibly underestimated.

CDR1 is MNHEY, CDR2 SVGAGI, per germline. This CDR3 has 13 residues. V lost 6 bases to trimming and J lost 1 base, with 7 bases between them. For this clone: Antigen specificity is unknown.

Using immunoSEQ multiplex PCR, the repertoire was profiled, and TCRdb retains in-frame clones only, with some absent. The sample yields 150,000 or so clones, about 87% seen once. The gene calls are TRBV6-5 and TRBJ1-5; D gene unclear. The sequence derives from an adult in good health. The sample consisted of peripheral blood, taken on day 0 of MenACWY control vaccination. The CDR3 spells CASRRGSNQPQHF. CDR3 coding DNA: TGTGCCAGCAGGCGAGGGAGCAATCAGCCCCAGCATTTT.